This TCR beta chain was profiled in a study of cytomegalovirus exposure and HLA in healthy donors. Researchers ran the PCR with 60 Vbeta and 13 Jbeta primers. Original data processing: Counted up in a later analysis, unique TCR beta chains came to about 80 million, with some 9.9 million shared. Clones were sequenced by immunoSEQ multiplex PCR, and TCRdb holds only the in-frame ones, with some missing. V and J calls and clone size are copied from that table; D and trimming were computed from the DNA. The table records about 190,000 clones, 78% of them present only once. This receptor was taken from a woman in her 30s in good health and CMV-seropositive. Sequencing was carried out using PBMCs.

The CDR3: CASSYAGVTGETQYF. The CDR3 DNA is TGTGCCAGCAGTTACGCGGGAGTAACGGGAGAGACCCAGTACTTC. The chain is built from TRBV6-5 and TRBJ2-5; 7 bases map to TRBD2. After removal of 2 bases from V and 4 bases from J, the junction contained 7 bases not matched to a gene. This CDR3 region has 15 residues. Germline V gives CDR1 MNHEY, CDR2 SVGAGI.